This T cell receptor beta chain was recorded in a study of cytomegalovirus exposure and HLA in healthy donors. Study results and limitations: Rare TCR sequences dominated, though some public TCRs recurred in many donors. When analyzed later, a missense DCLRE1C variant was found to be linked to TCR beta V- and J-gene trimming. A later analysis appeared to link common viral pathogens to several of the most significant clusters.

This clone was seen a single time. Its target is unknown. PCR used 60 Vbeta primers and 13 Jbeta primers. Some clones are missing from TCRdb's copy, which holds only in-frame ones; the method was immunoSEQ multiplex PCR. The table records about 98,000 clones, 60% to 80% of them present only once. The CDR3 has 15 residues. The V end lost 7 bases, the J end lost 3 bases, and 18 bases lay between the germline ends. CDR1 and CDR2 (germline): MNHEY, SMNVEV (reference sequence). Sequences were obtained from PBMCs. The chain employs TRBV27 and TRBJ1-2, with a tentative D call TRBD1 (5 bases). The origin of this receptor is a female donor in good health and CMV-seronegative. CDR3 sequence (DNA): TGTGCCAGCACTCCTAGCGTCGGGGGGGACTATGGCTACACCTTC. This codes for CASTPSVGGDYGYTF.